This T cell receptor (beta chain) was retrieved from a study of CD8 T cells in Susac syndrome (dated by TCRdb to about 2019). At the level of the whole study: Repertoire sequencing was used to test whether CD8+ T cell activation and differentiation in Susac syndrome was antigen driven.

Peripheral blood CD8+ and CD4+ T cells from healthy donors, Susac syndrome patients and multiple sclerosis patients were profiled using high-throughput TCR beta sequencing. The healthy donors served as controls matched for age and sex. CD8+ TEMRA cells were enriched by FACS, while bulk CD8+ and CD4+ T cells were purified by magnetic negative isolation. Blood was collected in EDTA tubes and processed within 24 hours, with PBMCs isolated through density gradient centrifugation. PBMCs intended for TCR sequencing were frozen in liquid nitrogen and were later thawed in a 37 degrees C water bath. The sorted or isolated CD4+, CD8+ and CD8+ TEMRA cells reached a purity of at least 90%. Beyond this particular receptor, the publication reports: The number of individuals in the TCR sequencing and HLA analysis was recognized as being relatively small.

RNA was extracted with the RNeasy kit and roughly 0.5 to 1 ug was reverse transcribed using random hexamers. The immunoSEQ multiplex PCR assay, which covers 54 Vbeta and 13 Jbeta segments, was used to amplify TCR beta CDR3 regions. Bias from PCR amplification was corrected by using a synthetic template baseline for primer optimization and for computational correction. The original pipeline was this. Reads were assigned to V, D and J genes according to IMGT and analyzed in immunoSEQ Analyzer, with only productive sequences retained. Clonality was calculated as one minus the Shannon entropy normalized by log2 of the number of productive unique sequences. For each patient and control, public and private clones were evaluated within the 100 most prevalent clones. Clones were defined as Susac-specific if absent from the healthy and MS cohorts, from over a thousand published viral clones and from other ImmuneACCESS disease sequences. TCRdb reworked the public reads: Q25 trimming with fastp, MiXCR clone assembly, productive beta chains retained. Identical CDR3 protein sequences are pooled into one entry, listed with their most common genes and DNA. It is TCRdb's table, rather than the study itself, that gives the V and J calls and clone size. The sample table contains approximately 190,000 distinct CDR3 sequences; only one count was recorded for under 95% of them. The ten most abundant clones make up 0.1% of the sample.

From the cysteine up to the phenylalanine, the CDR3 has a length of 12 residues. Here the CDR3 DNA is all that survives: 36 bases in frame from base 1. The germline V gene (reference sequence) specifies GTSNPN as CDR1 and SVGIG as CDR2. A word on this clonotype: Its binding antigen is unknown. Compared with germline, one end of the junction differs, possibly owing to a read error.

The sample consisted of CD4+ T cells from PBMCs. The chain couples TRBV30 to TRBJ1-2; TRBD1 could be the D gene, as 6 bases match. The sequence came from a human donor in good health. CDR3 reads: CAWSGTTYGYPF. The DNA sequence is given as TGTGCCTGGAGCGGGACAACGTATGGCTACCCCTTC.